This T cell receptor (beta chain) was recovered during a study of patients and donors after allogeneic stem cell transplantation. The germline CDR1 and CDR2 sequences are MNHNS and SASEGT. The CDR3 consists of 14 residues. With 5 bases removed from V and 2 bases from J, the gap between germline ends came to 13 bases. TCRdb used MiXCR to reprocess the RT-PCR reads, holding one entry per CDR3 protein. The data contain about a million distinct CDR3 sequences, more than 15% of them seen just once; the ten biggest clones take up 6%. The sequenced sample was blood, either unsorted or a sorted T cell fraction (not recorded which). This sequence originates from a human donor who was either an allogeneic HSCT recipient or a stem cell or donor lymphocyte infusion donor (not recorded which). It is not recorded whose cells these are; they may come from a transplant donor. The V and J genes are TRBV6-1 and TRBJ2-7; maybe TRBD1 (6 bases). CDR3 bases: TGTGCCAGCAGTCGAAAGGGGGTTACCTACGAGCAGTACTTC. The encoded protein is CASSRKGVTYEQYF.